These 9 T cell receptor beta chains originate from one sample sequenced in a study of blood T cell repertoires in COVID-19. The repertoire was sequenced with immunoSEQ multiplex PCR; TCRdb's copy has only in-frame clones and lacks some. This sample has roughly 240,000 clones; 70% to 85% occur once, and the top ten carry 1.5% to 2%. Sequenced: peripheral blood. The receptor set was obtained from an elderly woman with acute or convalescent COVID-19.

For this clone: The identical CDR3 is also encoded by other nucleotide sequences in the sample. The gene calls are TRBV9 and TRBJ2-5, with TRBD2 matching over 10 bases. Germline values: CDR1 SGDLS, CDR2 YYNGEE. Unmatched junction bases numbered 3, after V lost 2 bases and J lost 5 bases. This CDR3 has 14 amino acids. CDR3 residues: CASSVSGGAETQYF. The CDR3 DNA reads TGTGCCAGCAGCGTGAGCGGGGGGGCTGAGACCCAGTACTTC.

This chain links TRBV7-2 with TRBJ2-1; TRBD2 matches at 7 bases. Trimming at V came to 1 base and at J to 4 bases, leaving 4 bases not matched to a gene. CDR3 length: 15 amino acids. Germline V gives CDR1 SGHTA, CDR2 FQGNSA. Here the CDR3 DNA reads TGTGCCAGCAGCTTAGTGGGGGACTATTACAATGAGCAGTTCTTC. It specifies CASSLVGDYYNEQFF.

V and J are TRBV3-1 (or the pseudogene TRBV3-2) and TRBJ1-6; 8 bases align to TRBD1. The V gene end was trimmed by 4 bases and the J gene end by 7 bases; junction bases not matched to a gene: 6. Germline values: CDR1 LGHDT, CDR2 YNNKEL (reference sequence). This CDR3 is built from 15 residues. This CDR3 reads CASSLDWTGNSPLHF. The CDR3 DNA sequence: TGTGCCAGCAGCCTGGATTGGACAGGGAATTCACCCCTCCACTTT.

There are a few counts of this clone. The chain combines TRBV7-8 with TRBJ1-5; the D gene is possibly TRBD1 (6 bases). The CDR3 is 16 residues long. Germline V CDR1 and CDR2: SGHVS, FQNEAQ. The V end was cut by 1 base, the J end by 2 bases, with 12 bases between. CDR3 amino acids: CASSLGLAGGNQPQHF. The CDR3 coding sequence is TGTGCCAGCAGCTTAGGTCTGGCAGGGGGCAATCAGCCCCAGCATTTT.

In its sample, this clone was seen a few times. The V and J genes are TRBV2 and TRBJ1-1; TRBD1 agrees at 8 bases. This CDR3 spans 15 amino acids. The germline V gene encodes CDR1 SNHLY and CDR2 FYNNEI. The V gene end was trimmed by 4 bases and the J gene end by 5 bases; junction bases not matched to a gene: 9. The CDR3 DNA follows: TGTGCCAGCAGTGCGAGCGCAGGGGGCTTAACTGAAGCTTTCTTT. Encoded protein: CASSASAGGLTEAFF.

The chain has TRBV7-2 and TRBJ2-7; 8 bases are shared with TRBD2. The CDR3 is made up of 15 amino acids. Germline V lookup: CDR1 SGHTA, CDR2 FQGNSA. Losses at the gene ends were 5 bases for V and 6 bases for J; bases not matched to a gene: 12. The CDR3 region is CASSGSGAGQGEQYF. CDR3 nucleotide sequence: TGTGCCAGCAGCGGTAGCGGGGCGGGTCAGGGCGAGCAGTACTTC.

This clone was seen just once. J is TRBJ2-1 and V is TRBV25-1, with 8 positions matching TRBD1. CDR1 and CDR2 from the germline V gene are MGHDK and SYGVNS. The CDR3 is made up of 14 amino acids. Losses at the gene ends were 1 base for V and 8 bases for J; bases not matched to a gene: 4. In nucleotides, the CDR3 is TGTGCCAGCAGTGAATCGCAGGGGGCGGATGAGCAGTTCTTC. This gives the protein CASSESQGADEQFF.

This chain's CDR3 is CASSSLGGGDSNQPQHF. The CDR3 bases are TGTGCCAGCAGCTCGCTCGGGGGAGGGGATAGCAATCAGCCCCAGCATTTT. The V and J genes are TRBV5-5 and TRBJ1-5, with a weak D call TRBD1 (5 bases). The V gene lost 3 bases and the J gene lost 0 bases, with 16 bases spanning the gap. Germline V gives CDR1 SGHKS, CDR2 YYEKEE (reference sequence). This CDR3 region has 17 residues. The variable domain in full, with the rest retrieved from reference TRBV5-5 and TRBJ1-5, is DAGVTQSPTHLIKTRGQQVTLRCSPISGHKSVSWYQQVLGQGPQFIFQYYEKEERGRGNFPDRFSARQFPNYSSELNVNALLLGDSALYLCASSSLGGGDSNQPQHFGDGTRLSIL.

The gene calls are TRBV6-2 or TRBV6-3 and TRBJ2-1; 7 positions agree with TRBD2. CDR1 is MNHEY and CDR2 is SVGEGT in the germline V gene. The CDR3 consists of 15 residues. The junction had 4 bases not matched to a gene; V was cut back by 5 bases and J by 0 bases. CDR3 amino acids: CASSPLAVSYNEQFF. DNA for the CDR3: TGTGCCAGCAGTCCGCTAGCGGTCTCCTACAATGAGCAGTTCTTC.